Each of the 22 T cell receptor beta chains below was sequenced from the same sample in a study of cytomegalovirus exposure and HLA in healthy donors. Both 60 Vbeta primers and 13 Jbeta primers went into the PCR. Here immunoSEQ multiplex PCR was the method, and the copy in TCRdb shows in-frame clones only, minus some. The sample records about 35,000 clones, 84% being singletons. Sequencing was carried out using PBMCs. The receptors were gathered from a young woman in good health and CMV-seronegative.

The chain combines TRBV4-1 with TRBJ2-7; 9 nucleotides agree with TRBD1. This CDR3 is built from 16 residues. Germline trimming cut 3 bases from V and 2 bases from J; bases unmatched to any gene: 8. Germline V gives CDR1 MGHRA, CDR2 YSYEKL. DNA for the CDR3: TGCGCCAGCAGCCATCGCGGGACAGGGACCCCCTACGAGCAGTACTTC. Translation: CASSHRGTGTPYEQYF.

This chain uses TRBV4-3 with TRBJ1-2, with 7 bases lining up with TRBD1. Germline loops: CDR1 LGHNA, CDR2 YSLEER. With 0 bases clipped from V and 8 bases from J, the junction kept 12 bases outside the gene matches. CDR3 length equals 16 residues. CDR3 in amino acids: CASSQDVSRTGYGYTF. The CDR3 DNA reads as TGCGCCAGCAGCCAAGATGTAAGTAGGACAGGCTACGGCTACACCTTC.

The CDR3 sequence is CASSFASGGPEQFF. The CDR3 DNA sequence: TGTGCCAGCAGCTTTGCTAGCGGGGGCCCGGAGCAGTTCTTC. The rearrangement uses TRBV7-2 and TRBJ2-1; 10 bases fit TRBD2. Germline V gives CDR1 SGHTA, CDR2 FQGNSA. The CDR3 runs 14 residues. Trimming took 3 bases from V and 10 from J; bases not matched to a gene: 6.

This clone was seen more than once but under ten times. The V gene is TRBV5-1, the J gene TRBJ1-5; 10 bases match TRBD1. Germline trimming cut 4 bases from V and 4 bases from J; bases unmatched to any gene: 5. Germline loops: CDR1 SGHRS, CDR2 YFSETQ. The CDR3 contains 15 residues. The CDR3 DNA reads TGCGCCAGCAGCCCAGGACAGGGGGAGAATCAGCCCCAGCATTTT. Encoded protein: CASSPGQGENQPQHF.

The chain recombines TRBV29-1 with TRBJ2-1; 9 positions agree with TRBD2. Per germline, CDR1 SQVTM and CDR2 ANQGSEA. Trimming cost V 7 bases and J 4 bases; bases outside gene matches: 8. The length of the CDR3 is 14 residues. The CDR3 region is CSGKAGGGYNEQFF. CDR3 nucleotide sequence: TGCAGCGGAAAAGCGGGGGGCGGGTACAATGAGCAGTTCTTC.

DNA for the CDR3: TGTGCCAGCAGCTGGACATCATTAGGGGTAGCCGACGAGCAGTACTTC. It translates to CASSWTSLGVADEQYF. The chain links TRBV5-5 to TRBJ2-7, with D possibly matching TRBD1 (5 bases). The CDR3 totals 16 residues. From germline, CDR1 is SGHKS and CDR2 YYEKEE (reference sequence). Trimming stripped 3 bases from V and 5 bases from J, with 21 bases between.

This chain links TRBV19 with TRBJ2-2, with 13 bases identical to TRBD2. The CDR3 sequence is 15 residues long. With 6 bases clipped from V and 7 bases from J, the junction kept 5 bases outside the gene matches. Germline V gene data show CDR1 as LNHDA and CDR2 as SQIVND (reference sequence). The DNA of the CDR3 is TGTGCCAGTAGCAGCGGACTAGCGGGAGTCGGGGAGCTGTTTTTT. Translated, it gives CASSSGLAGVGELFF.

The CDR3 protein is CASSQTSGSYEQYF. CDR3 in DNA: TGCGCCAGCAGCCAGACTAGCGGGAGCTACGAGCAGTACTTC. The chain carries TRBV4-3 and TRBJ2-7, with 12 bases matching TRBD2. The CDR3 has 14 residues. The V segment lost 3 bases and the J segment 3 bases; nucleotides outside the gene matches: 0. CDR1 and CDR2 (germline): LGHNA, YSLEER.

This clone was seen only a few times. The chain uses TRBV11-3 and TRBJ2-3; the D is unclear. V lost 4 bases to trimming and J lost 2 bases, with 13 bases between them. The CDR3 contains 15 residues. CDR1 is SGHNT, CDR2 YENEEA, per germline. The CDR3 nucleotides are TGTGCCAGCAGCTCCTACGGGTCTTTCACAGATACGCAGTATTTT. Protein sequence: CASSSYGSFTDTQYF. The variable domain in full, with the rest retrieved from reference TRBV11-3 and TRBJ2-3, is EAGVVQSPRYKIIEKKQPVAFWCNPISGHNTLYWYLQNLGQGPELLIRYENEEAVDDSQLPKDRFSAERLKGVDSTLKIQPAELGDSAVYLCASSSYGSFTDTQYFGPGTRLTVL.

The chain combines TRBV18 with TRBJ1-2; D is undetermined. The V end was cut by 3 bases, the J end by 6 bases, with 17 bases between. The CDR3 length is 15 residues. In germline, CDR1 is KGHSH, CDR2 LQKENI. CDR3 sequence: CASSPGPGSKNGYTF. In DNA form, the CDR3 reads TGTGCCAGCTCACCGGGTCCAGGTAGTAAGAATGGCTACACCTTC.

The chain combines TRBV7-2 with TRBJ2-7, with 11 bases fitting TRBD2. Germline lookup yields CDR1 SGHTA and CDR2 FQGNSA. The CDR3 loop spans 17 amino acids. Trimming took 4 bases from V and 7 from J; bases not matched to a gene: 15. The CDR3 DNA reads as TGTGCCAGCAGCTACCAACAGCTACTAGCGGGAGAGGGTGAGCAGTACTTC. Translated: CASSYQQLLAGEGEQYF.

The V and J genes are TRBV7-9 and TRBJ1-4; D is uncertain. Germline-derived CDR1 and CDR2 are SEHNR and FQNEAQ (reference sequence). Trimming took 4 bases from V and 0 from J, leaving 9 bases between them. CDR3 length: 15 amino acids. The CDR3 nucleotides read TGTGCCAGCAGCTCGTGGGAGACAACTAATGAAAAACTGTTTTTT. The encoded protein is CASSSWETTNEKLFF.

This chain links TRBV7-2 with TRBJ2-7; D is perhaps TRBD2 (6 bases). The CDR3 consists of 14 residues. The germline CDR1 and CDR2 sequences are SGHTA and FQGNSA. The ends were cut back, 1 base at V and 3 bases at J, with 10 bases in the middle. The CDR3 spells CASSLGLESYEQYF. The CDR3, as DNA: TGTGCCAGCAGCTTAGGACTAGAGAGCTACGAGCAGTACTTC.

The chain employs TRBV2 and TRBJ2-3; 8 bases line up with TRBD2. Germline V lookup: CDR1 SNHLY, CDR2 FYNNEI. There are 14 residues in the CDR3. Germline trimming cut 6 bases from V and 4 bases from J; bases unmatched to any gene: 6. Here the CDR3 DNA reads TGTGCCAGCAGGGGACTAGTTTGGGCAGATACGCAGTATTTT. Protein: CASRGLVWADTQYF.

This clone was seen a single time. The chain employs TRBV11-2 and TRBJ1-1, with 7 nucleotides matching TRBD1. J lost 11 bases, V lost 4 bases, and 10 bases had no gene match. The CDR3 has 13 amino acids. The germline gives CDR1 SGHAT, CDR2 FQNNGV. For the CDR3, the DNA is TGTGCCAGCAGCTCCCTCCAGGGGGTTTTGGCTTTCTTT. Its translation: CASSSLQGVLAFF.

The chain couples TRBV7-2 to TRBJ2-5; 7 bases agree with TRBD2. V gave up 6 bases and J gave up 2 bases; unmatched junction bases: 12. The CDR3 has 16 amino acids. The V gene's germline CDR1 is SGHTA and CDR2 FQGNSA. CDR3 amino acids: CASSLFGGGIQETQYF. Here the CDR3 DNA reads TGTGCCAGCAGTCTATTTGGGGGGGGGATACAAGAGACCCAGTACTTC.

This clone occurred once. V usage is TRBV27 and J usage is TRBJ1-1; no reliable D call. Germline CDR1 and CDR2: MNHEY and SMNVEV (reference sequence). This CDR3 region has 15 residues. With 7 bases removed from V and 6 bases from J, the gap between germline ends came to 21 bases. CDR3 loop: CASKLPGRELAEAFF. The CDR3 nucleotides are TGTGCCAGCAAGCTCCCTGGAAGGGAGTTGGCTGAAGCTTTCTTT.

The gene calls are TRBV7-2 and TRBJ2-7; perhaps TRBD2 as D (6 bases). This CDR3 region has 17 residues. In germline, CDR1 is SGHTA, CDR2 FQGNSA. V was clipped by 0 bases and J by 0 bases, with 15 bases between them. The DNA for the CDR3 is TGTGCCAGCAGCTTAGCGCCCGCGGGACTTCCCTCCTACGAGCAGTACTTC. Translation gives CASSLAPAGLPSYEQYF.

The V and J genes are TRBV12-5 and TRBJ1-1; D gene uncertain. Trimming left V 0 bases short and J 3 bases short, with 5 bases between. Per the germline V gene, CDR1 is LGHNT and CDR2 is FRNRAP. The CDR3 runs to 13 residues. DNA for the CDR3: TGTGCTAGTGGTTTGGTAGACTACACTGAAGCTTTCTTT. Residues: CASGLVDYTEAFF. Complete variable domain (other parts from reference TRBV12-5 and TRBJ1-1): DARVTQTPRHKVTEMGQEVTMRCQPILGHNTVFWYRQTMMQGLELLAYFRNRAPLDDSGMPKDRFSAEMPDATLATLKIQPSEPRDSAVYFCASGLVDYTEAFFGQGTRLTVV.

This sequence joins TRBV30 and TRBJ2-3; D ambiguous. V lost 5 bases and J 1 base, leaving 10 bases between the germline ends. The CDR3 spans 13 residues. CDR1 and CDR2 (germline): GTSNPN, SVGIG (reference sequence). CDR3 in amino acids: CAWRLVGTDTQYF. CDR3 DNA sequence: TGTGCCTGGCGGCTAGTCGGCACAGATACGCAGTATTTT. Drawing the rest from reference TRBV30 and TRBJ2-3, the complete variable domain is SQTIHQWPATLVQPVGSPLSLECTVEGTSNPNLYWYRQAAGRGLQLLFYSVGIGQISSEVPQNLSASRPQDRQFILSSKKLLLSDSGFYLCAWRLVGTDTQYFGPGTRLTVL.

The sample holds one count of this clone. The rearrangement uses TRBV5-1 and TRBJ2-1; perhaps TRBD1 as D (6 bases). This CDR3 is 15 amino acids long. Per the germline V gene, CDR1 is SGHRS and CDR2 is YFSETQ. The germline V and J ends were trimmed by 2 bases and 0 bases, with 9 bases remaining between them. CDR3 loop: CASSFGGDSYNEQFF. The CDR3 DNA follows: TGCGCCAGCAGCTTTGGGGGCGACTCCTACAATGAGCAGTTCTTC.

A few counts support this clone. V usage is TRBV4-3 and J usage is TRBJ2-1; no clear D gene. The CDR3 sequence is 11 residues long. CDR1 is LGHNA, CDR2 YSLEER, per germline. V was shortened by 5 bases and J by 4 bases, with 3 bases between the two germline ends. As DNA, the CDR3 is TGCGCCAGCAGCTCATACAATGAGCAGTTCTTC. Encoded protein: CASSSYNEQFF.